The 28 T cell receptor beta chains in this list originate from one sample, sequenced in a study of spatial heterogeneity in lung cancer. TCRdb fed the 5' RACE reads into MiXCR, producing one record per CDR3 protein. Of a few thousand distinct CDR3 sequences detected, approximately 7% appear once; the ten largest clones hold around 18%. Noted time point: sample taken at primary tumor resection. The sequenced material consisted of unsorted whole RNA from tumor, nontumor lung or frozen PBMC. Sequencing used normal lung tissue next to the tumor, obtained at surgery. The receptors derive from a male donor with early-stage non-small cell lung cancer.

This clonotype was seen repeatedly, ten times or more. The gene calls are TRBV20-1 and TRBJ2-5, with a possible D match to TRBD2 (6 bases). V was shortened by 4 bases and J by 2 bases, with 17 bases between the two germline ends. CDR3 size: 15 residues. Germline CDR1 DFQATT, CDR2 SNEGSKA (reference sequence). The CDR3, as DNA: TGCAGTGCTACATTAGGGGCGGGGATGCAAGAGACCCAGTACTTC. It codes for CSATLGAGMQETQYF.

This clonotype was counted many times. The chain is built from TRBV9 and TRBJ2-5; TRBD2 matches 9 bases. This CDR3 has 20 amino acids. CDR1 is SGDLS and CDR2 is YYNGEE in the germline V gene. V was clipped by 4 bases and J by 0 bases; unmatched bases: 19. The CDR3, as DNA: TGTGCCAGCAGCTCTCGCACACTTTCTAGCGCGGGGGGGTACCAAGAGACCCAGTACTTC. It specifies CASSSRTLSSAGGYQETQYF.

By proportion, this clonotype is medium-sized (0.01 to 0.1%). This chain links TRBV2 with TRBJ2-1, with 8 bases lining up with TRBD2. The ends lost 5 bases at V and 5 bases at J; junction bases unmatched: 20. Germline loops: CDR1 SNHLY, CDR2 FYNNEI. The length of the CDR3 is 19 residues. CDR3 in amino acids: CASSSPGGTRNRLHNEQFF. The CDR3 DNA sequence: TGTGCCAGCAGTAGTCCGGGAGGGACGAGAAACCGACTCCACAATGAGCAGTTCTTC.

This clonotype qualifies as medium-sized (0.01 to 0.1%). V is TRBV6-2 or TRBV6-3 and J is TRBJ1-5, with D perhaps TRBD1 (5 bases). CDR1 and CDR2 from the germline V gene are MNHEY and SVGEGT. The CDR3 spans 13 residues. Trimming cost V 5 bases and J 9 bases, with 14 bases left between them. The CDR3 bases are TGTGCCAGCAGTGGGACGGTAGCGTCGCCCCAGCATTTT. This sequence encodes CASSGTVASPQHF.

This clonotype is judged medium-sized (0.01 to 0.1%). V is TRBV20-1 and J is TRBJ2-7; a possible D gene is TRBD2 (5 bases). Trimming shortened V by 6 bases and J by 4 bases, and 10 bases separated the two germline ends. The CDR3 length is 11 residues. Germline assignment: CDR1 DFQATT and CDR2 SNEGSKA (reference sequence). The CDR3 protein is CSAERGYEQYF. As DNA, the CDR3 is TGCAGTGCGGAGAGAGGGTACGAGCAGTACTTC.

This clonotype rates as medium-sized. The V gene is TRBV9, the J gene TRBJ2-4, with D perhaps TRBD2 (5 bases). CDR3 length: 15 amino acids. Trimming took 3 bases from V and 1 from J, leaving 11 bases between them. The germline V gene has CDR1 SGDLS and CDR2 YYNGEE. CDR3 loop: CASSDEDWAKNIQYF. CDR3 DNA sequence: TGTGCCAGCAGCGACGAGGACTGGGCCAAAAACATTCAGTACTTC.

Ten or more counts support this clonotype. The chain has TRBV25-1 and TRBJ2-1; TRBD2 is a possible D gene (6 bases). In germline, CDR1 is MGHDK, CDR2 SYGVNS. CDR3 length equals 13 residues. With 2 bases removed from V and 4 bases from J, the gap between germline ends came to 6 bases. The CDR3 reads CASSEGRYNEQFF. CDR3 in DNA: TGTGCCAGCAGTGAAGGGAGGTACAATGAGCAGTTCTTC.

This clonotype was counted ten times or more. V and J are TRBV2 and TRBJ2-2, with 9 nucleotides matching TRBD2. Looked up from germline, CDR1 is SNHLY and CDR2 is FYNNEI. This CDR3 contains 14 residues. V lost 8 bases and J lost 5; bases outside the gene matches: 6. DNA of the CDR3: TGTGCCAGCGTAGGACTAGCGCTAACCGGGGAGCTGTTTTTT. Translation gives CASVGLALTGELFF.

This CDR3 is CASAVSGLNEQFF. CDR3 sequence (DNA): TGTGCTAGTGCCGTTAGCGGCCTCAATGAGCAGTTCTTC. The rearrangement joins TRBV12-5 to TRBJ2-1; tentatively, D is TRBD2 (6 bases). The V and J ends lost 7 bases and 6 bases respectively, with 13 bases between them. Germline loops: CDR1 LGHNT, CDR2 FRNRAP. The CDR3 is 13 amino acids.

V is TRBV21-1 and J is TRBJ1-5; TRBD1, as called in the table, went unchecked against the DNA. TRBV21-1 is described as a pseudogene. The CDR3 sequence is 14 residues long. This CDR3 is CARFPGSLNQPQHF. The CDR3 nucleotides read TGTGCCCGTTTCCCGGGCTCACTCAATCAGCCCCAGCATTTT.

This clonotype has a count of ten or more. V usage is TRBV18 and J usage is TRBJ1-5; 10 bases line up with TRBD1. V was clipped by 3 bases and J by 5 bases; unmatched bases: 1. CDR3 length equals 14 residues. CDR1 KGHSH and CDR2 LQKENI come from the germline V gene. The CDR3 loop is CASSPGTGDQPQHF. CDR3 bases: TGTGCCAGCTCACCCGGGACAGGGGATCAGCCCCAGCATTTT.

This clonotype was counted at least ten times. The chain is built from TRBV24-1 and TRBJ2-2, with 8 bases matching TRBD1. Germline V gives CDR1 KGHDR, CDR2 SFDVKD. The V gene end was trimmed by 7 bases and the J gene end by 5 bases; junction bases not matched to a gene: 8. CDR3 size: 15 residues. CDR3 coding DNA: TGTGCCACCAGCTCCGGGGACAGGAAAACCGGGGAGCTGTTTTTT. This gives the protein CATSSGDRKTGELFF.

Written as DNA, the CDR3 is TGTGCCAGCAGTTTGTCCCGCGGACAGGTGGACCTACGAGAGACCCAGTACTTC. It is translated as CASSLSRGQVDLRETQYF. The J gene is TRBJ2-5, the V gene TRBV12-3 or TRBV12-4; 7 bases are a match to TRBD1. The CDR3 consists of 18 residues. J gave up 4 bases and V 3 bases, and 17 bases lay outside the gene matches.

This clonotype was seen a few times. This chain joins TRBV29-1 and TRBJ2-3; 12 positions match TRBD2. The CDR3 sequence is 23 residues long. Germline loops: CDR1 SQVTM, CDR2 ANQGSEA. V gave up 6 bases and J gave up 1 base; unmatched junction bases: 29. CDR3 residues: CSVVFGAETMTSGSRSRTDTQYF. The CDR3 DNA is TGCAGCGTCGTCTTTGGGGCAGAAACGATGACTAGCGGGAGTCGTTCCCGCACAGATACGCAGTATTTT.

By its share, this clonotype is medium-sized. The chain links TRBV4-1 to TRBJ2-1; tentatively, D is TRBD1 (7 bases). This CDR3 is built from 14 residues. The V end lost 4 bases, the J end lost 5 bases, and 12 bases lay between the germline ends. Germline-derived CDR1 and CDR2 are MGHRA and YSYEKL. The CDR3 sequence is CASSPQGEDNEQFF. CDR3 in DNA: TGCGCCAGCAGCCCTCAGGGGGAGGACAATGAGCAGTTCTTC.

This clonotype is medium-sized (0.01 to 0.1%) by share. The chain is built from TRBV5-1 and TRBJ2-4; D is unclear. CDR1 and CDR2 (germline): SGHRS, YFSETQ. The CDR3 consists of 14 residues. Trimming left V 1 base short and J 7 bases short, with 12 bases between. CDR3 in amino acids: CASSLNPETNIQYF. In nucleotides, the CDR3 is TGCGCCAGCAGCTTGAATCCGGAGACGAACATTCAGTACTTC. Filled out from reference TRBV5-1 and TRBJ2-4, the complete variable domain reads KAGVTQTPRYLIKTRGQQVTLSCSPISGHRSVSWYQQTPGQGLQFLFEYFSETQRNKGNFPGRFSGRQFSNSRSEMNVSTLELGDSALYLCASSLNPETNIQYFGAGTRLSVL.

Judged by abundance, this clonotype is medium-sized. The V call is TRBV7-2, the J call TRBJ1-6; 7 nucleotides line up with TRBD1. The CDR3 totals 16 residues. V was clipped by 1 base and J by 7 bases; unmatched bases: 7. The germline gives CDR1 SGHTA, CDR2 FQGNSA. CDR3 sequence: CASSLVVTGQNSPLHF. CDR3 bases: TGTGCCAGCAGCTTAGTTGTGACAGGGCAGAATTCACCCCTCCACTTT.

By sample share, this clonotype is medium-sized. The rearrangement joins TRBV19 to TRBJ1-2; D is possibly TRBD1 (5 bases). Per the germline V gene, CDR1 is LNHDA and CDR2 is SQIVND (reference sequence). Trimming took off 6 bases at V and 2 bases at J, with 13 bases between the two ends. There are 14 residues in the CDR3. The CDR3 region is CASSNVGPNYGYTF. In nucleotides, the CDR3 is TGTGCCAGTAGCAATGTGGGACCCAACTATGGCTACACCTTC. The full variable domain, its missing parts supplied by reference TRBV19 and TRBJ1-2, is DGGITQSPKYLFRKEGQNVTLSCEQNLNHDAMYWYRQDPGQGLRLIYYSQIVNDFQKGDIAEGYSVSREKKESFPLTVTSAQKNPTAFYLCASSNVGPNYGYTFGSGTRLTVV.

Here the CDR3 DNA reads TGTGCCGGACAAACAGCGGGGAGGGTAAACATTCAGTACTTC. This encodes CAGQTAGRVNIQYF. The chain employs TRBV7-1 and TRBJ2-4; 7 bases agree with TRBD2. TRBV7-1 is an ORF; its function is uncertain. CDR3 length: 14 residues. V shed 11 bases and J 6 bases; nucleotides not matched to a gene: 13.

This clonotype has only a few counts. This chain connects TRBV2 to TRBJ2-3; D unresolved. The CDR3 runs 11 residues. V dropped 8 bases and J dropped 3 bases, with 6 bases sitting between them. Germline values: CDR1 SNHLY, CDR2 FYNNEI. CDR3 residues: CASVRTDTQYF. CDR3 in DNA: TGTGCCAGCGTTAGGACAGATACGCAGTATTTT.

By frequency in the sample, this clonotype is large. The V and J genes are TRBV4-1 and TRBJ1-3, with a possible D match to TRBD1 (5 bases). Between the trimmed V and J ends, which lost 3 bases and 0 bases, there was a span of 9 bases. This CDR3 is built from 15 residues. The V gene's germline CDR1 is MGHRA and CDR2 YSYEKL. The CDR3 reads CASSHNRISGNTIYF. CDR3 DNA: TGCGCCAGCAGCCATAACAGGATCTCTGGAAACACCATATATTTT.

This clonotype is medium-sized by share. The CDR3 DNA is TGTGCCAGCAGCTCCCTAGCGGGGGGGCCGGGCACCGGGGAGCTGTTTTTT. Amino acids: CASSSLAGGPGTGELFF. The V call is TRBV7-2, the J call TRBJ2-2; 12 nucleotides agree with TRBD2. The germline V gene has CDR1 SGHTA and CDR2 FQGNSA. V shed 4 bases and J 4 bases; nucleotides not matched to a gene: 7. The CDR3 length is 17 residues.

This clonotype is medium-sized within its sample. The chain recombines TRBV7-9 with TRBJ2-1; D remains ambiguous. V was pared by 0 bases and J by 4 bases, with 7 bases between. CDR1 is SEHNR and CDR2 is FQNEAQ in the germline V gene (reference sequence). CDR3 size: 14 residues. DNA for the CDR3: TGTGCCAGCAGCTTAGCGATGGGTTACAATGAGCAGTTCTTC. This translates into CASSLAMGYNEQFF.

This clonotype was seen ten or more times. The CDR3 DNA reads TGCGCCAGCAGCGGGGACAGGGGGTCGAACACCGGGGAGCTGTTTTTT. Its translation: CASSGDRGSNTGELFF. The chain employs TRBV5-1 and TRBJ2-2; 11 bases fit TRBD1. The ends lost 4 bases at V and 0 bases at J; junction bases unmatched: 2. Germline V gives CDR1 SGHRS, CDR2 YFSETQ. The CDR3 length is 16 residues.

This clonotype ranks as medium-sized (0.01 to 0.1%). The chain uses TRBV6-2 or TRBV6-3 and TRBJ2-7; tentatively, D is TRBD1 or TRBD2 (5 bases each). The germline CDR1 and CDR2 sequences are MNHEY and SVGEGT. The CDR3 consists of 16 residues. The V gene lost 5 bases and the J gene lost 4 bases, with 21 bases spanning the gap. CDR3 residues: CASSHFAVRGEYEQYF. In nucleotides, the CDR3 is TGTGCCAGCAGTCATTTTGCGGTCCGAGGGGAATACGAGCAGTACTTC.

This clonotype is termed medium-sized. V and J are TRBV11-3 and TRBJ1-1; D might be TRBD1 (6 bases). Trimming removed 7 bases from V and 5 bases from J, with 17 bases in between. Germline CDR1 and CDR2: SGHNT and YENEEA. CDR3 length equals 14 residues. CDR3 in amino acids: CASNSAGAGTEAFF. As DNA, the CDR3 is TGTGCCAGCAACTCTGCAGGGGCGGGAACTGAAGCTTTCTTT. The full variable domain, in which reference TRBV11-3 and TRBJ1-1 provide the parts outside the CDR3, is EAGVVQSPRYKIIEKKQPVAFWCNPISGHNTLYWYLQNLGQGPELLIRYENEEAVDDSQLPKDRFSAERLKGVDSTLKIQPAELGDSAVYLCASNSAGAGTEAFFGQGTRLTVV.

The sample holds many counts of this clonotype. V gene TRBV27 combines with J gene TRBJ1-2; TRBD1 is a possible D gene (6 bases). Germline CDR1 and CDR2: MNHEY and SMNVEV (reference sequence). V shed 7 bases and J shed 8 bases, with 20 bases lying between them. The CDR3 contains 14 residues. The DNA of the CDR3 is TGTGCCAGCAAAGGGGGAGGGTCTTCTTTAGGCTACACCTTC. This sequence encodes CASKGGGSSLGYTF.

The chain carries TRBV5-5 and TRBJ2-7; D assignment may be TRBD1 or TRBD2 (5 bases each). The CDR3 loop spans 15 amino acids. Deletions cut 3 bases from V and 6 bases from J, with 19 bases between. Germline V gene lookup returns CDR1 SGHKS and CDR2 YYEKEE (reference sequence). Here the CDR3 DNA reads TGTGCCAGCAGCTCCGCCGGGGCTAGCTTCCGCGAGCAGTACTTC. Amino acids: CASSSAGASFREQYF. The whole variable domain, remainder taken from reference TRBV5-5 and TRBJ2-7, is DAGVTQSPTHLIKTRGQQVTLRCSPISGHKSVSWYQQVLGQGPQFIFQYYEKEERGRGNFPDRFSARQFPNYSSELNVNALLLGDSALYLCASSSAGASFREQYFGPGTRLTVT.